This T cell receptor beta chain was retrieved from a study of a mutant IDH1 vaccine in newly diagnosed glioma. Study summary: Patients had eight vaccinations, in weeks 1, 3, 5, 7, 11, 15, 19 and 23.

The CDR3 consists of 15 residues. Germline trimming cut 7 bases from V and 3 bases from J; bases unmatched to any gene: 10. CDR1 MDHEN and CDR2 SYDVKM come from the germline V gene. On this clone: The antigen is not known.

Assay: immunoSEQ multiplex PCR; the TCRdb copy retains only in-frame clones and omits some. This repertoire shows 30,000 to 45,000 clones, roughly nine tenths found once; its top ten account for over 2%. Time point in this sample: week 5, during vaccination. Vaccinated patients received 300 ug of mutant IDH1 20-mer peptide per dose, with topical imiquimod. This clonotype originated in a man aged 50-60 years with glioma. The V and J genes are TRBV28 and TRBJ2-3, with 7 bases identical to TRBD2. The sample consisted of PBMCs, taken from a glioma patient whose treatment included an IDH1 peptide vaccine. The CDR3 nucleotides are TGTGCCAGCATCACCTGGGAGGGAGGGACAGATACGCAGTATTTT. The encoded protein is CASITWEGGTDTQYF.